The sequence of this T cell receptor (beta chain) was determined in a study of cytomegalovirus exposure and HLA in healthy donors. The V end was cut by 1 base, the J end by 7 bases, with 11 bases between. CDR1 is SGHAT and CDR2 is FQNNGV in the germline V gene. This CDR3 has 15 residues. Generated by immunoSEQ multiplex PCR, the TCRdb table keeps only in-frame clones and is missing some. The sample records roughly 150,000 clones, roughly 93% being singletons. This sequence was found in a man aged 18 to 29 in good health and CMV-seropositive. The gene calls are TRBV11-2 and TRBJ1-6; no clear D gene. Sequencing was carried out using PBMCs. CDR3 in amino acids: CASSLAGLGNSPLHF. In nucleotides, the CDR3 is TGTGCCAGCAGCTTAGCCGGACTGGGCAATTCACCCCTCCACTTT. The full variable domain, its missing parts supplied by reference TRBV11-2 and TRBJ1-6, is EAGVAQSPRYKIIEKRQSVAFWCNPISGHATLYWYQQILGQGPKLLIQFQNNGVVDDSQLPKDRFSAERLKGVDSTLKIQPAKLEDSAVYLCASSLAGLGNSPLHFGNGTRLTVT.